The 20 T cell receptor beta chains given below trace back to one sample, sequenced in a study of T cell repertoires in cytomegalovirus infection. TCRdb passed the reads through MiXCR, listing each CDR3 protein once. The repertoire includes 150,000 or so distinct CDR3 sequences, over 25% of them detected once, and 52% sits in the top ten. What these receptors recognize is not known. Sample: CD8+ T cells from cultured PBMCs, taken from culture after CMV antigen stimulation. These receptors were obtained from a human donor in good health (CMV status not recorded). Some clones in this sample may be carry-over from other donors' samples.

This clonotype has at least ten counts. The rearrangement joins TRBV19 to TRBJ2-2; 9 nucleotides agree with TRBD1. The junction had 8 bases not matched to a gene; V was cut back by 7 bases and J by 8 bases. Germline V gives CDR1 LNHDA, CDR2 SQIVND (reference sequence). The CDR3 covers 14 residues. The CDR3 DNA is TGTGCCAGTATTCTAACAGGGGGCTTTGGGGAGCTGTTTTTT. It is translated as CASILTGGFGELFF.

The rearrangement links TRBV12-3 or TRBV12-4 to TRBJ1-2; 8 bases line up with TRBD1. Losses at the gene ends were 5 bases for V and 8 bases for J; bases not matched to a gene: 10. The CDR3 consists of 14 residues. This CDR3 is CASSLGQAGGGYTF. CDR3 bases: TGTGCCAGCAGTCTAGGACAGGCAGGGGGCGGCTACACCTTC.

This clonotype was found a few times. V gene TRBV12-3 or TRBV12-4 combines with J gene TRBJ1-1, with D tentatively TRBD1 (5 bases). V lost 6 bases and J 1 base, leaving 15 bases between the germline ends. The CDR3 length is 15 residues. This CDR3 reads CASSPEGVGNTEAFF. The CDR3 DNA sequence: TGTGCCAGCAGCCCCGAAGGGGTCGGGAACACTGAAGCTTTCTTT.

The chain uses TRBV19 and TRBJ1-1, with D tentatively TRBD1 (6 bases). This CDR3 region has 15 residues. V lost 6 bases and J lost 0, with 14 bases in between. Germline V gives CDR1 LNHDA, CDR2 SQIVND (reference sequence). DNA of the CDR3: TGTGCCAGTAGCCCCAAGGGACATTTGAACACTGAAGCTTTCTTT. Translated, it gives CASSPKGHLNTEAFF.

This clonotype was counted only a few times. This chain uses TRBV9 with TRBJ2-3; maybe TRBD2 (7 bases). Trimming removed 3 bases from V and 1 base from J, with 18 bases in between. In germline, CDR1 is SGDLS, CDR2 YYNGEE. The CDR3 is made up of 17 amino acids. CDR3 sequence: CASSGGTKGDGTDTQYF. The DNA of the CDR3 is TGTGCCAGCAGCGGTGGGACTAAGGGGGACGGCACAGATACGCAGTATTTT.

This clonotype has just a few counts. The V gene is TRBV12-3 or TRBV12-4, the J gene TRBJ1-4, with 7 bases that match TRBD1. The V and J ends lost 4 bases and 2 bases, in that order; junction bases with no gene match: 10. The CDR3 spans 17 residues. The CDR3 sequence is CASSSRTGGVTNEKLFF. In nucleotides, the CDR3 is TGTGCCAGCAGTTCCCGGACAGGAGGCGTCACTAATGAAAAACTGTTTTTT.

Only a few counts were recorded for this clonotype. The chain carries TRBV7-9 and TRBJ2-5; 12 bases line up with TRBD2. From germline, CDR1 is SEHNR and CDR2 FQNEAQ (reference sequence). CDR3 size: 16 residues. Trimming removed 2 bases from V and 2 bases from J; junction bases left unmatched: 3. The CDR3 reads CASSLTGLAGQETQYF. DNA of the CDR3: TGTGCCAGCAGCTTAACCGGACTAGCGGGACAAGAGACCCAGTACTTC.

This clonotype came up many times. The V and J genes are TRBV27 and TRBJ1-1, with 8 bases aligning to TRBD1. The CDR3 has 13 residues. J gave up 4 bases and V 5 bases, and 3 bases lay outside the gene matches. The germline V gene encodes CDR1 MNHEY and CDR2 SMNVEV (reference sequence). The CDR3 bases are TGTGCCAGCAGTGTTGACAGGGGCACTGAAGCTTTCTTT. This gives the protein CASSVDRGTEAFF.

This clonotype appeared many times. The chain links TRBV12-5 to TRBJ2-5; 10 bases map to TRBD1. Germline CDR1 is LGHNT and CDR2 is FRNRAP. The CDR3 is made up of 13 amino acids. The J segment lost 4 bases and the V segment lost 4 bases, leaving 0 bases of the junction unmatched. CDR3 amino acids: CASGWTGGETQYF. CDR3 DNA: TGTGCTAGTGGTTGGACAGGGGGAGAGACCCAGTACTTC.

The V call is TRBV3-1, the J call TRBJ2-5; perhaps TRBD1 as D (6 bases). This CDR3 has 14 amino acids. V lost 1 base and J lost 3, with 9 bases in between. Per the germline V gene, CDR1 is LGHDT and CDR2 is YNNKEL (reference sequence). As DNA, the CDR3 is TGTGCCAGCAGCCAAGTGACAGGTGAAGAGACCCAGTACTTC. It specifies CASSQVTGEETQYF.

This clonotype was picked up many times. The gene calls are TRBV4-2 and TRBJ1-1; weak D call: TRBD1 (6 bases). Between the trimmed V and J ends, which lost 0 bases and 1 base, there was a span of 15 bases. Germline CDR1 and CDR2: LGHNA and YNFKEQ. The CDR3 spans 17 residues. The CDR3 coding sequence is TGTGCCAGCAGCCAAGATAGTGGAGGGACAAGGAACACTGAAGCTTTCTTT. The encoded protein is CASSQDSGGTRNTEAFF.

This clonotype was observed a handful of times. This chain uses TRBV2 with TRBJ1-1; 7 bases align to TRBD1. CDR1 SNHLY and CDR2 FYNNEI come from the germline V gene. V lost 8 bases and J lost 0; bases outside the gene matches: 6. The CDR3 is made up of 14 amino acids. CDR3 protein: CASVSTGLNTEAFF. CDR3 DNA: TGTGCCAGCGTTTCGACAGGGTTGAACACTGAAGCTTTCTTT.

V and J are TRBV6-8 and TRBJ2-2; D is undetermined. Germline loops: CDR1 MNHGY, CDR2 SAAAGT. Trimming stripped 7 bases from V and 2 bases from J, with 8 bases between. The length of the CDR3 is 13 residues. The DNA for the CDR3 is TGTGCCAGCACCACGTCTAACACCGGGGAGCTGTTTTTT. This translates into CASTTSNTGELFF.

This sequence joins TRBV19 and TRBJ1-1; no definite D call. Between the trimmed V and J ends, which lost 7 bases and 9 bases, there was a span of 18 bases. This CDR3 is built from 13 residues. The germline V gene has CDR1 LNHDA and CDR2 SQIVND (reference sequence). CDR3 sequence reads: CASKLTGKWKAFF. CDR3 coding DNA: TGTGCCAGTAAACTCACGGGGAAATGGAAAGCTTTCTTT.

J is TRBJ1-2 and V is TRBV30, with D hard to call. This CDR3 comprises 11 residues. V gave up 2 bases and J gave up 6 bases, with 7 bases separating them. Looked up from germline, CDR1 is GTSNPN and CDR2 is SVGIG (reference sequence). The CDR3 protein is CAWSKGHGYTF. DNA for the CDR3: TGTGCCTGGAGTAAGGGCCATGGCTACACCTTC.

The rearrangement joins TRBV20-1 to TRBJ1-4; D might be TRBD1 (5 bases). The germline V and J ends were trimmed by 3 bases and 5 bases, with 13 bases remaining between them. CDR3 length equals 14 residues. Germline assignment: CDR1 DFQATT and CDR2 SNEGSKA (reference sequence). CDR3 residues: CSASDRAKNEKLFF. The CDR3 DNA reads TGCAGTGCTAGCGACAGAGCGAAGAATGAAAAACTGTTTTTT.

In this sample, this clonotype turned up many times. The CDR3 nucleotides read TGTGCCAGCAGCTCTAACAGGGACTTTGGCGGGTACGAGCAGTACTTC. Amino acid sequence: CASSSNRDFGGYEQYF. The rearrangement links TRBV7-9 to TRBJ2-7; the D gene could be TRBD1 or TRBD2 (6 bases each). Deletions cut 4 bases from V and 4 bases from J, with 20 bases between. CDR1 is SEHNR, CDR2 FQNEAQ, per germline (reference sequence). CDR3 length equals 16 residues.

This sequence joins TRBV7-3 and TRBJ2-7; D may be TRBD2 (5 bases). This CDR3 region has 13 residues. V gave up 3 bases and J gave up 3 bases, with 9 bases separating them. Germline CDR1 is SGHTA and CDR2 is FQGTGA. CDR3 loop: CASSLGDNYEQYF. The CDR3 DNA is TGTGCCAGCAGCTTGGGAGATAACTACGAGCAGTACTTC.

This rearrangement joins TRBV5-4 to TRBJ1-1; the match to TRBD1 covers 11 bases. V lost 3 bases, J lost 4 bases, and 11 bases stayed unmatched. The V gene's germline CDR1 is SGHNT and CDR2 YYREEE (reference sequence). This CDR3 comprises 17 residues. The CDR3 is CASSSLGQGAPGTEAFF. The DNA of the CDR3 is TGTGCCAGCAGCTCCCTTGGACAGGGGGCGCCTGGCACTGAAGCTTTCTTT. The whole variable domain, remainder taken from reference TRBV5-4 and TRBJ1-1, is ETGVTQSPTHLIKTRGQQVTLRCSSQSGHNTVSWYQQALGQGPQFIFQYYREEENGRGNFPPRFSGLQFPNYSSELNVNALELDDSALYLCASSSLGQGAPGTEAFFGQGTRLTVV.

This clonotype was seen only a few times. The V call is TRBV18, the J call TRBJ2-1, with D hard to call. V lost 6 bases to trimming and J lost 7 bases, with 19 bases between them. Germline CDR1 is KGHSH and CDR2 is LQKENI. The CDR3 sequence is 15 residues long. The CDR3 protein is CASSPEQAVENEQFF. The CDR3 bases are TGTGCCAGCTCTCCAGAGCAAGCTGTCGAAAATGAGCAGTTCTTC.